The clone carrying this TCR beta chain has only a few counts. The germline V gene encodes CDR1 SEHNR and CDR2 FQNEAQ (reference sequence). V was cut by 8 bases and J by 6 bases, with 10 bases left in between. The CDR3 is 11 residues long. The data stem from a study of OX40 agonist ivuxolimab in advanced cancers. About the study: Patients in the trial were receiving intravenous ivuxolimab every 2 weeks, at doses of 0.01 to 10 mg/kg.

Sequencing used immunoSEQ multiplex PCR; TCRdb keeps in-frame clones, though not all of them. The sample includes about 82,000 clones, 75% to 90% of them seen just once. The chain couples TRBV7-9 to TRBJ1-2; D is uncertain. Sequenced material: CD4+ or CD8+ T cells sorted from blood, taken in a trial of the OX40 agonist ivuxolimab. The sequence was collected from an adult with an advanced solid tumor such as melanoma, head and neck, liver or kidney cancer. The CDR3 loop reads CASLTAHGYTF. The CDR3 bases are TGTGCCAGCCTGACGGCCCATGGCTACACCTTC.